A single sample gave rise to the 27 T cell receptor beta chains below, sequenced in a study of patients and donors after allogeneic stem cell transplantation. TCRdb reprocessed the RT-PCR reads with MiXCR, giving one entry per CDR3 protein. The data contain under 30,000 distinct CDR3 sequences, roughly 8% of them singletons. Input material: blood, either unsorted or a sorted T cell fraction (not recorded which). The receptors were sampled from a human donor who was either an allogeneic HSCT recipient or a stem cell or donor lymphocyte infusion donor (not recorded which). It is not recorded whose cells these are; they may come from a transplant donor.

This clonotype was counted at least ten times. The V and J genes are TRBV6-1 and TRBJ2-7; 7 bases align to TRBD1. Germline V gene sequence: CDR1 MNHNS, CDR2 SASEGT. V shed 6 bases and J 4 bases; nucleotides not matched to a gene: 9. The CDR3 totals 14 residues. The CDR3 bases are TGTGCCAGCAGCCGGACAGGCTTGGGATACGAGCAGTACTTC. It codes for CASSRTGLGYEQYF.

The chain is built from TRBV5-4 and TRBJ1-4; D is possibly TRBD1 (5 bases). This CDR3 comprises 14 residues. Germline lookup yields CDR1 SGHNT and CDR2 YYREEE (reference sequence). Trimming took off 3 bases at V and 3 bases at J, with 9 bases between the two ends. The CDR3: CASSSTASNEKLFF. CDR3 nucleotides: TGTGCCAGCAGCTCGACAGCCTCTAATGAAAAACTGTTTTTT.

The rearrangement links TRBV7-2 to TRBJ2-7; possibly TRBD1 for D (5 bases). CDR3 length: 14 residues. Germline V gives CDR1 SGHTA, CDR2 FQGNSA. Trimming stripped 0 bases from V and 6 bases from J, with 12 bases between. The CDR3 loop is CASSLAGDESEQYF. CDR3 in DNA: TGTGCCAGCAGCTTAGCAGGGGATGAGTCCGAGCAGTACTTC.

This clonotype came up many times. This rearrangement joins TRBV12-5 to TRBJ2-5; D gene ambiguous. Germline V gene data show CDR1 as LGHNT and CDR2 as FRNRAP. Trimming shortened V by 7 bases and J by 3 bases, and 6 bases separated the two germline ends. The CDR3 contains 11 residues. The chain's CDR3 is CASAQEETQYF. The DNA for the CDR3 is TGTGCTAGTGCCCAAGAAGAGACCCAGTACTTC. Combining the CDR3 with reference TRBV12-5 and TRBJ2-5 gives the whole variable domain DARVTQTPRHKVTEMGQEVTMRCQPILGHNTVFWYRQTMMQGLELLAYFRNRAPLDDSGMPKDRFSAEMPDATLATLKIQPSEPRDSAVYFCASAQEETQYFGPGTRLLVL.

This clonotype was seen a handful of times. The rearrangement links TRBV7-9 to TRBJ1-3, with D perhaps TRBD1 (5 bases). Germline V gene sequence: CDR1 SEHNR, CDR2 FQNEAQ (reference sequence). The length of the CDR3 is 13 residues. The germline V and J ends were trimmed by 5 bases and 2 bases, with 7 bases remaining between them. CDR3 region: CASSEGAGNTIYF. For the CDR3, the DNA is TGTGCCAGCAGCGAAGGGGCTGGAAACACCATATATTTT.

This chain connects TRBV7-9 to TRBJ2-5; no clear D. The CDR3 has 12 amino acids. Germline values: CDR1 SEHNR, CDR2 FQNEAQ (reference sequence). The V and J ends lost 1 base and 6 bases respectively, with 6 bases between them. CDR3: CASSLVVQTQYF. DNA of the CDR3: TGTGCCAGCAGCTTAGTCGTACAGACCCAGTACTTC.

This clonotype was counted between two and nine times. The chain has TRBV5-1 and TRBJ1-6; D perhaps matches TRBD1 (6 bases). This CDR3 is 13 amino acids long. V lost 6 bases and J 8 bases, leaving 12 bases between the germline ends. Per the germline V gene, CDR1 is SGHRS and CDR2 is YFSETQ. DNA of the CDR3: TGCGCCAGCAAGGGGGTTGGCGATTCACCCCTCCACTTT. Translating it yields CASKGVGDSPLHF.

There are many counts of this clonotype. The chain recombines TRBV4-1 with TRBJ2-5, with unresolved D. In germline, CDR1 is MGHRA, CDR2 YSYEKL. The V end lost 0 bases, the J end lost 0 bases, and 5 bases lay between the germline ends. This CDR3 region has 14 residues. The CDR3 DNA follows: TGCGCCAGCAGCCAAGATACCTACCAAGAGACCCAGTACTTC. Translated: CASSQDTYQETQYF.

This sequence joins TRBV7-9 and TRBJ2-2; no definite D call. Germline lookup yields CDR1 SEHNR and CDR2 FQNEAQ (reference sequence). The CDR3 extends over 13 amino acids. Trimming removed 2 bases from V and 7 bases from J, with 8 bases in between. CDR3: CASSLMGNGELFF. CDR3 bases: TGTGCCAGCAGCTTAATGGGGAACGGGGAGCTGTTTTTT. Variable domain in full (rest from reference TRBV7-9 and TRBJ2-2): DTGVSQNPRHKITKRGQNVTFRCDPISEHNRLYWYRQTLGQGPEFLTYFQNEAQLEKSRLLSDRFSAERPKGSFSTLEIQRTEQGDSAMYLCASSLMGNGELFFGEGSRLTVL.

This clonotype came up a few times. J is TRBJ1-1 and V is TRBV28, with no clear D. Trimming removed 3 bases at V and 8 bases at J, with 4 bases between. The length of the CDR3 is 10 residues. Germline CDR1 is MDHEN and CDR2 is SYDVKM. CDR3 DNA sequence: TGTGCCAGCAGTTTTGACGAAGCTTTCTTT. It yields the protein CASSFDEAFF.

This clonotype was seen at least ten times. The rearrangement links TRBV9 to TRBJ2-2, with 8 bases identical to TRBD2. The CDR3 contains 14 residues. Germline V lookup: CDR1 SGDLS, CDR2 YYNGEE. Trimming took 3 bases from V and 6 from J; bases not matched to a gene: 4. CDR3 DNA: TGTGCCAGCAGCGCCCGAGCGGGAGCCGGGGAGCTGTTTTTT. It is translated as CASSARAGAGELFF.

This clonotype was counted many times. At one end the junction does not follow the germline gene, possibly because of a read error. The V gene is TRBV12-3 or TRBV12-4, the J gene TRBJ1-2, with TRBD1 matching 10 bases. This CDR3 has 16 residues. The CDR3 sequence is CASSLAPGTGDSICAF. Written as DNA, the CDR3 is TGTGCCAGCAGTTTAGCACCTGGGACAGGGGACTCCATTTGTGCCTTC.

This chain links TRBV7-9 with TRBJ1-2; D gene ambiguous. There are 12 residues in the CDR3. Looked up from germline, CDR1 is SEHNR and CDR2 is FQNEAQ (reference sequence). V shed 1 base and J shed 8 bases, with 8 bases lying between them. In DNA form, the CDR3 reads TGTGCCAGCAGCTTAGAGCTGGGCGGCTACACCTTC. As protein: CASSLELGGYTF.

This clonotype was seen many times. DNA of the CDR3: TGTGCCAGCAGATTCAGGAGATATAGCAATCAGCCCCAGCATTTT. Translated: CASRFRRYSNQPQHF. The rearrangement joins TRBV6-1 to TRBJ1-5, with D unresolved. V dropped 6 bases and J dropped 0 bases, with 12 bases sitting between them. Germline assignment: CDR1 MNHNS and CDR2 SASEGT. This CDR3 has 15 residues.

This clonotype was picked up many times. The chain has TRBV27 and TRBJ2-7; 8 bases agree with TRBD1. The germline V gene has CDR1 MNHEY and CDR2 SMNVEV (reference sequence). CDR3 length: 14 residues. J was trimmed by 2 bases and V by 5 bases; bases with no gene match: 5. The CDR3 bases are TGTGCCAGCAGTCGACAGGGGTCTACCTACGAGCAGTACTTC. Its protein product is CASSRQGSTYEQYF.

This clonotype has more than one count but fewer than ten. V usage is TRBV7-9 and J usage is TRBJ2-4; maybe TRBD2 (6 bases). The V end lost 0 bases, the J end lost 0 bases, and 12 bases lay between the germline ends. This CDR3 is built from 17 residues. Germline V gene sequence: CDR1 SEHNR, CDR2 FQNEAQ (reference sequence). The CDR3 spells CASSLAGGNLAKNIQYF. The CDR3 DNA follows: TGTGCCAGCAGCTTAGCGGGGGGTAATCTAGCCAAAAACATTCAGTACTTC.

This clonotype was counted ten times or more. The chain employs TRBV29-1 and TRBJ2-3; D is possibly TRBD1 or TRBD2 (5 bases each). The CDR3 consists of 14 residues. The germline V gene has CDR1 SQVTM and CDR2 ANQGSEA. The V end lost 1 base, the J end lost 2 bases, and 10 bases lay between the germline ends. The CDR3 coding sequence is TGCAGCGTTGAAGTCCCCGGGGCCACAGATACGCAGTATTTT. This gives the protein CSVEVPGATDTQYF.

This clonotype appeared a few times. The chain carries TRBV5-1 and TRBJ2-7; D possibly corresponds to TRBD1 (5 bases). The CDR3 is 16 amino acids. Germline V gene data show CDR1 as SGHRS and CDR2 as YFSETQ. The V end was cut by 4 bases, the J end by 0 bases, with 17 bases between. The DNA for the CDR3 is TGCGCCAGCAGCCCCTTAGGGGAAAGGAGCTCCTACGAGCAGTACTTC. It is translated as CASSPLGERSSYEQYF.

Many counts were recorded for this clonotype. The genes are TRBV12-3 or TRBV12-4 and TRBJ1-1; TRBD1 might be the D (6 bases). V shed 5 bases and J shed 1 base, with 11 bases lying between them. The CDR3 runs 14 residues. In nucleotides, the CDR3 is TGTGCCAGCAGTAGACAGGCTACGAACACTGAAGCTTTCTTT. Translated, it gives CASSRQATNTEAFF.

This clonotype was seen more than once but under ten times. Germline and junction disagree at one end, which may indicate a read error. This chain joins TRBV3-1 and TRBJ2-7; TRBD1 matches 7 bases. Germline lookup yields CDR1 LGHDT and CDR2 YNNKEL (reference sequence). CDR3 size: 12 residues. The CDR3 coding sequence is TGTGCCAGCAGCCAACGAGGGACAGCCCCCAGCTTC. This translates into CASSQRGTAPSF.

CDR3 DNA: TGTGCCAGCAGCCAAGCTTTACTAGCGGGGGGGCTGGAAGATACGCAGTATTTT. It encodes CASSQALLAGGLEDTQYF. This chain uses TRBV3-1 with TRBJ2-3; 13 bases are a match to TRBD2. CDR3 length equals 18 residues. Germline lookup yields CDR1 LGHDT and CDR2 YNNKEL (reference sequence). Germline trimming cut 1 base from V and 5 bases from J; bases unmatched to any gene: 9.

This chain's CDR3 is CASTRGGRETQYF. In DNA, the CDR3 is TGTGCCAGCACCCGGGGGGGGAGGGAGACCCAGTACTTC. This chain connects TRBV28 to TRBJ2-5; 8 positions match TRBD2. This CDR3 region has 13 residues. With 7 bases clipped from V and 5 bases from J, the junction kept 6 bases outside the gene matches. The germline V gene encodes CDR1 MDHEN and CDR2 SYDVKM.

Many counts were recorded for this clonotype. CDR3 DNA: TGTGCCAGCAGTTTATGGACCGAGCAGTACTTC. It translates to CASSLWTEQYF. V gene TRBV28 combines with J gene TRBJ2-7; D is uncertain. V was pared by 0 bases and J by 6 bases, with 3 bases between. Germline V gives CDR1 MDHEN, CDR2 SYDVKM. The CDR3 extends over 11 amino acids.

In its sample, this clonotype was seen a few times. V is TRBV7-9 and J is TRBJ1-4, with D possibly TRBD1 on 5 matching bases. The V end lost 5 bases, the J end lost 7 bases, and 8 bases lay between the germline ends. Germline-derived CDR1 and CDR2 are SEHNR and FQNEAQ (reference sequence). CDR3 length equals 12 residues. The CDR3 here is CASSPQGEKLFF. The CDR3 DNA sequence: TGTGCCAGCAGCCCCCAGGGTGAAAAACTGTTTTTT.

This clonotype was detected only a few times. This chain joins TRBV7-9 and TRBJ1-5; D is ambiguous. The CDR3 consists of 14 residues. The germline gives CDR1 SEHNR, CDR2 FQNEAQ (reference sequence). With 4 bases removed from V and 0 bases from J, the gap between germline ends came to 7 bases. The CDR3 here is CASSSFYSNQPQHF. The CDR3 DNA is TGTGCCAGCAGCTCATTTTATAGCAATCAGCCCCAGCATTTT.

This clonotype was observed a few times. The chain links TRBV5-1 to TRBJ2-2; 9 bases match TRBD1. The V gene end was trimmed by 4 bases and the J gene end by 4 bases; junction bases not matched to a gene: 5. The CDR3 runs 15 residues. Germline values: CDR1 SGHRS, CDR2 YFSETQ. CDR3 amino acids: CASSAGQGGTGELFF. In nucleotides, the CDR3 is TGCGCCAGCAGCGCGGGACAGGGAGGCACCGGGGAGCTGTTTTTT. The whole variable domain, remainder taken from reference TRBV5-1 and TRBJ2-2, is KAGVTQTPRYLIKTRGQQVTLSCSPISGHRSVSWYQQTPGQGLQFLFEYFSETQRNKGNFPGRFSGRQFSNSRSEMNVSTLELGDSALYLCASSAGQGGTGELFFGEGSRLTVL.

This clonotype was recorded many times. This chain uses TRBV7-9 with TRBJ2-1; 7 nucleotides agree with TRBD2. Germline CDR1 and CDR2: SEHNR and FQNEAQ (reference sequence). The trim removed 3 bases at V and 0 bases at J, leaving 2 bases unmatched. CDR3 size: 15 residues. CDR3 nucleotide sequence: TGTGCCAGCAGCTTGCGGGGGTCCTCCTACAATGAGCAGTTCTTC. It is translated as CASSLRGSSYNEQFF.